Sequencing of this TCR beta chain was carried out in a study of cytotoxic CD8 clonotypes in ibrutinib-treated CLL. Study details: The study included some 10 relapsed/refractory and more than 14 treatment-naive patients; roughly 18 had IGHV unmutated disease. Results showed around 24 partial and 2 complete responses; following median about 68 months, 14 remained remitted, roughly 12 advanced.

Deep sequencing aimed at 1 in 200,000 to 1 in 1 million T cells' resolution. Profiled with immunoSEQ multiplex PCR; TCRdb holds only in-frame clones, not every one. The sample contains some 10,000 clones, 60% to 65% of which appear only once. Concerning this clone: What it binds is not known.

Study findings and constraints: Baseline values of clonality outstripped age-matched healthy donors and followed circulating CD8+ T-cell counts.

Sequencing was performed on PBMCs, taken before ibrutinib treatment. This sequence was found in a human donor with chronic lymphocytic leukemia.

The CDR3 region has the DNA TGCGCCAGCAGCAGGGATGGGACAGGGGAAAACACTGAAGCTTTCTTT. This gives the protein CASSRDGTGENTEAFF. The gene calls are TRBV5-1 and TRBJ1-1; 10 bases map to TRBD1. V lost 4 bases, J lost 2 bases, and 8 bases stayed unmatched. Germline CDR1 is SGHRS and CDR2 is YFSETQ. The CDR3 length is 16 residues.